This paragraph covers one T cell receptor beta chain sequence. Antigen specificity is unknown. Per germline, CDR1 PRHDT and CDR2 FYEKMQ (reference sequence). The ends were cut back, 2 bases at V and 6 bases at J, with 17 bases in the middle. The CDR3 runs 16 residues. Those donating, healthy Caucasian individuals from Russia, were aged roughly 6 to 90. This entry belongs to a study of blood T cells in healthy people across ages. General study results and limits: A roughly linear fall in TCR beta diversity per million T cells was seen with increasing age. More naive CD4+ cells and higher diversity were found in long-lived than in aged donors. Estimates based on one million T cells were treated as lower bounds.

For the second PCR, which ran for about 6 to 11 cycles, a sample-barcoded 5' primer and a J-beta primer mix were used. A single record per CDR3 protein comes from TCRdb applying MiXCR to the 5' RACE reads. The table has 800,000 to 1,000,000 distinct CDR3 sequences, about 48% seen once. The rearrangement uses TRBV13 and TRBJ2-1; TRBD2 might be the D (6 bases). The clonotype was recovered from a man aged 25 to 40 in good health. Sequenced material: blood. Here the CDR3 DNA reads TGTGCCAGCAGCTTAATTTGGGATAGGGGAGGCAATGAGCAGTTCTTC. Its translation is CASSLIWDRGGNEQFF.